Below, 27 T cell receptor beta chains from the same sample are listed, as sequenced in a study of cytomegalovirus exposure and HLA in healthy donors. Both 60 Vbeta primers and 13 Jbeta primers went into the PCR. The data were produced by immunoSEQ multiplex PCR, yet TCRdb's version contains in-frame clones alone and is incomplete. The data contain about 120,000 clones, roughly 80% of them singletons. The sequencing input was PBMCs. The receptors originated from a man younger than 45 in good health and CMV-seropositive.

The genes are TRBV5-1 and TRBJ1-4, with TRBD1 matching over 7 bases. The CDR3 runs to 14 residues. Germline V gives CDR1 SGHRS, CDR2 YFSETQ. V dropped 0 bases and J dropped 9; count of bases not matched to a gene: 5. CDR3 nucleotides: TGCGCCAGCAGCTTGGACAGGGGCTCCCAAAAACTGTTTTTT. It yields the protein CASSLDRGSQKLFF.

The V call is TRBV5-4, the J call TRBJ1-2, with D maybe TRBD1 (6 bases). With 3 bases removed from V and 8 bases from J, the gap between germline ends came to 17 bases. The germline gives CDR1 SGHNT, CDR2 YYREEE (reference sequence). The CDR3 has 14 residues. CDR3 region: CASSWSQGIGGYTF. The CDR3 DNA reads TGTGCCAGCAGCTGGTCCCAGGGGATAGGAGGCTACACCTTC.

The J gene is TRBJ2-1, the V gene TRBV18; D may be TRBD1 (5 bases). The CDR3 runs to 14 residues. Germline assignment: CDR1 KGHSH and CDR2 LQKENI. The ends were cut back, 3 bases at V and 9 bases at J, with 15 bases in the middle. The CDR3 here is CASSPGRIPGEQFF. For the CDR3, the DNA is TGTGCCAGCTCACCGGGGCGGATTCCAGGTGAGCAGTTCTTC.

In its sample, this clone was seen once. The chain employs TRBV10-3 and TRBJ2-2, with TRBD1 identical over 11 bases. The CDR3 is 15 residues long. Germline V gene data show CDR1 as ENHRY and CDR2 as SYGVKD. The trim removed 3 bases at V and 5 bases at J, leaving 2 bases unmatched. For the CDR3, the DNA is TGTGCCATCAGTGAAGGGACAGGGGGAACCGGGGAGCTGTTTTTT. Translation gives CAISEGTGGTGELFF.

The chain combines TRBV19 with TRBJ2-2; D uncertain. The V end was cut by 10 bases, the J end by 1 base, with 13 bases between. The germline V gene has CDR1 LNHDA and CDR2 SQIVND (reference sequence). The CDR3 runs 14 residues. CDR3 region: CAIRVPGNTGELFF. CDR3 in DNA: TGTGCCATTAGAGTTCCGGGGAACACCGGGGAGCTGTTTTTT.

This chain connects TRBV27 to TRBJ2-7; TRBD2 is a possible D gene (6 bases). V dropped 0 bases and J dropped 2 bases, with 11 bases sitting between them. Germline V gives CDR1 MNHEY, CDR2 SMNVEV (reference sequence). The CDR3 is made up of 15 amino acids. CDR3 sequence (DNA): TGTGCCAGCAGTTTATCGGCGGGAACCACCTACGAGCAGTACGTC. Its translation: CASSLSAGTTYEQYV.

J is TRBJ1-1 and V is TRBV6-6, with D tentatively TRBD1 (5 bases). The CDR3 has 15 residues. Trimming shortened V by 1 base and J by 1 base, and 10 bases separated the two germline ends. Per the germline V gene, CDR1 is MNHNY and CDR2 is SVGAGI (reference sequence). CDR3 loop: CASSYWGGTNTEAFF. In DNA form, the CDR3 reads TGTGCCAGCAGTTACTGGGGGGGGACGAACACTGAAGCTTTCTTT.

The J gene is TRBJ2-7, the V gene TRBV5-6; D is possibly TRBD1 (6 bases). The V and J ends lost 3 bases and 6 bases respectively, with 16 bases between them. CDR1 is SGHDT and CDR2 is YYEEEE in the germline V gene. This CDR3 has 14 amino acids. The CDR3 coding sequence is TGTGCCAGCAGCTCCACCTTCTACAGGGCCGAGCAGTACGTC. Its translation: CASSSTFYRAEQYV.

The genes are TRBV28 and TRBJ2-1, with 7 bases matching TRBD2. Trimming cost V 3 bases and J 0 bases; bases outside gene matches: 5. Germline-derived CDR1 and CDR2 are MDHEN and SYDVKM. The CDR3 contains 16 residues. The CDR3 protein is CASSFGRGLSYNEQFF. Here the CDR3 DNA reads TGTGCCAGCAGTTTTGGGAGGGGCCTCTCCTACAATGAGCAGTTCTTC.

This chain links TRBV5-1 with TRBJ2-1; no firm D call. The CDR3 runs to 12 residues. V lost 5 bases to trimming and J lost 7 bases, with 10 bases between them. The germline V gene has CDR1 SGHRS and CDR2 YFSETQ. CDR3 sequence (DNA): TGCGCCAGCAGGGCGACATCAAATGAGCAGTTCTTC. This codes for CASRATSNEQFF.

This chain connects TRBV6-1 to TRBJ1-1, with TRBD1 matching 7 bases. V trimming: 4 bases; J trimming: 4 bases; junction bases outside the gene matches: 9. The length of the CDR3 is 15 residues. CDR1 and CDR2 (germline): MNHNS, SASEGT. The CDR3 is CASSGNRDSCTEAFF. DNA of the CDR3: TGTGCCAGCAGTGGGAACCGGGACAGCTGCACTGAAGCTTTCTTT.

A few counts support this clone. V gene TRBV4-2 combines with J gene TRBJ2-5, with 9 positions matching TRBD1. The DNA end is more similar to TRBJ2-7, so the J call may be wrong. CDR3 length: 14 amino acids. Germline CDR1 is LGHNA and CDR2 is YNFKEQ. The CDR3 loop reads CASSSRDRVYEQYF. CDR3 coding DNA: TGTGCCAGCAGCTCCCGGGACAGGGTATACGAGCAGTACTTC.

The chain recombines TRBV5-5 with TRBJ2-5, with 7 bases aligning to TRBD1. The CDR3 runs to 20 residues. V dropped 6 bases and J dropped 1; count of bases not matched to a gene: 24. CDR1 SGHKS and CDR2 YYEKEE come from the germline V gene (reference sequence). The CDR3 DNA follows: TGTGCCAGCACCCTTGTCGCAGGACAGGTAGGGTCAGGCAGCCAAGAGACCCAGTACTTC. This encodes CASTLVAGQVGSGSQETQYF.

This clone has just one count. This sample also contains other DNA sequences that code for the same CDR3. The rearrangement joins TRBV5-1 to TRBJ2-2, with TRBD1 matching 8 bases. The length of the CDR3 is 15 residues. J lost 5 bases, V lost 5 bases, and 8 bases had no gene match. The germline gives CDR1 SGHRS, CDR2 YFSETQ. This CDR3 is CASSSDRGSTGELFF. The CDR3, as DNA: TGCGCCAGCAGTTCCGACAGGGGTAGTACCGGGGAGCTGTTTTTT. The whole variable domain, remainder taken from reference TRBV5-1 and TRBJ2-2, is KAGVTQTPRYLIKTRGQQVTLSCSPISGHRSVSWYQQTPGQGLQFLFEYFSETQRNKGNFPGRFSGRQFSNSRSEMNVSTLELGDSALYLCASSSDRGSTGELFFGEGSRLTVL.

This sequence joins TRBV2 and TRBJ1-5; D call uncertain. The V gene's germline CDR1 is SNHLY and CDR2 FYNNEI. This CDR3 comprises 14 residues. Trimming took off 7 bases at V and 2 bases at J, with 12 bases between the two ends. The CDR3 DNA reads as TGTGCCAGCACCTTCGGGGTGGGCAATCAGCCCCAGCATTTT. Protein: CASTFGVGNQPQHF.

The V call is TRBV19, the J call TRBJ1-2, with 12 bases aligning to TRBD1. This CDR3 region has 15 residues. With V trimmed by 5 bases and J by 5 bases, 6 bases remained unmatched. The germline CDR1 and CDR2 sequences are LNHDA and SQIVND (reference sequence). The chain's CDR3 is CASSAGTGGGYGYTF. CDR3 DNA sequence: TGTGCCAGTAGTGCCGGGACAGGGGGCGGGTATGGCTACACCTTC.

The chain couples TRBV5-1 to TRBJ2-1, with 13 positions matching TRBD2. CDR3 length: 18 amino acids. Losses at the gene ends were 2 bases for V and 1 base for J; bases not matched to a gene: 6. Germline V gene data show CDR1 as SGHRS and CDR2 as YFSETQ. CDR3: CASSLWTSGRLSYNEQFF. The CDR3 DNA is TGCGCCAGCAGCTTATGGACTAGCGGGAGATTGTCCTACAATGAGCAGTTCTTC.

CDR3 protein: CASSLGADYEQYV. The CDR3 coding sequence is TGTGCCAGCAGCTTAGGAGCGGACTACGAGCAGTACGTC. This chain connects TRBV7-2 to TRBJ2-7; tentatively, D is TRBD2 (5 bases). Germline lookup yields CDR1 SGHTA and CDR2 FQGNSA. Trimming cost V 1 base and J 3 bases, with 7 bases left between them. The CDR3 is 13 amino acids.

The chain is built from TRBV6-6 and TRBJ2-1, with TRBD1 matching 8 bases. Per the germline V gene, CDR1 is MNHNY and CDR2 is SVGAGI (reference sequence). Unmatched junction bases numbered 5, after V lost 10 bases and J lost 6 bases. This CDR3 contains 12 residues. The DNA for the CDR3 is TGTGCCACAGGGGGCATTCGCAATGAGCAGTTCTTC. Its protein is CATGGIRNEQFF.

The V gene is TRBV11-2, the J gene TRBJ2-1; 10 bases are shared with TRBD2. Germline V gene data show CDR1 as SGHAT and CDR2 as FQNNGV. After removal of 1 base from V and 2 bases from J, the junction contained 8 bases not matched to a gene. This CDR3 region has 18 residues. This CDR3 reads CASSLALAGDGAYNEQFF. In DNA, the CDR3 is TGTGCCAGCAGCTTAGCTCTAGCGGGAGACGGAGCCTACAATGAGCAGTTCTTC.

The chain uses TRBV6-5 and TRBJ1-1; no clear D. CDR1 is MNHEY, CDR2 SVGAGI, per germline. CDR3 length equals 13 residues. Trimming took off 2 bases at V and 4 bases at J, with 8 bases between the two ends. Written as DNA, the CDR3 is TGTGCCAGCAGTTACGGAGGAGGCACTGAAGCTTTCTTT. It specifies CASSYGGGTEAFF.

The chain couples TRBV7-8 to TRBJ2-5; a possible D gene is TRBD2 (6 bases). Trimming left V 6 bases short and J 1 base short, with 9 bases between. In germline, CDR1 is SGHVS, CDR2 FQNEAQ. The CDR3 runs 13 residues. The CDR3, as DNA: TGTGCCAGCAGGCGTAGCGGCCAAGAGACCCAGTACTTC. Protein: CASRRSGQETQYF.

The J gene is TRBJ1-1, the V gene TRBV2; D may be TRBD1 (5 bases). V lost 7 bases and J lost 11, with 20 bases in between. The CDR3 is 13 amino acids. Germline V CDR1 and CDR2: SNHLY, FYNNEI. The DNA of the CDR3 is TGTGCCAGCACGTGGGGCATCGGAGTGGAGGCTTTCTTT. As protein: CASTWGIGVEAFF.

V usage is TRBV6-5 and J usage is TRBJ2-7, with TRBD1 as a possible D gene (6 bases). V was trimmed by 0 bases and J by 5 bases, leaving 11 bases between them. This CDR3 contains 14 residues. Germline loops: CDR1 MNHEY, CDR2 SVGAGI. CDR3 protein: CASSYSGARDEQYV. As DNA, the CDR3 is TGTGCCAGCAGTTACTCGGGGGCCAGGGACGAGCAGTACGTC.

The chain employs TRBV15 and TRBJ1-2; D possibly corresponds to TRBD1 (5 bases). The CDR3 covers 14 residues. V lost 5 bases, J lost 8 bases, and 18 bases lay in between. Germline assignment: CDR1 LNHNV and CDR2 YYDKDF (reference sequence). DNA for the CDR3: TGTGCCACCAGCTTCCCGGGGGGGACCGGGGGCTACACCTTC. This encodes CATSFPGGTGGYTF.

J is TRBJ1-2 and V is TRBV2; 8 bases map to TRBD1. The CDR3 has 14 residues. The germline V gene encodes CDR1 SNHLY and CDR2 FYNNEI. With V trimmed by 7 bases and J by 5 bases, 9 bases remained unmatched. In DNA form, the CDR3 reads TGTGCCAGCACCGGACAGGGCCCTGGATATGGCTACACCTTC. It yields the protein CASTGQGPGYGYTF. Variable domain in full (rest from reference TRBV2 and TRBJ1-2): EPEVTQTPSHQVTQMGQEVILRCVPISNHLYFYWYRQILGQKVEFLVSFYNNEISEKSEIFDDQFSVERPDGSNFTLKIRSTKLEDSAMYFCASTGQGPGYGYTFGSGTRLTVV.

On this clone: The germline gene is not matched at one end of the junction; a read error may be the cause. The genes are TRBV5-8 and TRBJ1-3; 9 positions agree with TRBD1. The CDR3 spans 14 residues. CDR1 and CDR2 (germline): SGHTS, YDEGEE. The CDR3 here is CASIRPGQGSTIYF. In DNA, the CDR3 is TGTGCCAGCATTAGACCGGGACAGGGAAGCACCATATATTTT.